This T cell receptor (beta chain) stems from a study of blood T cell repertoires in COVID-19. At the level of the study: The origin of the acute and convalescent COVID-19 samples was the United States, Italy and Spain. PBMCs, B-cell-depleted T cells, or T cells were the source of the cDNA or gDNA that made up the material.

Authors' methods: Amplification from reference gene primers served as the basis for estimated nucleated cell counts. TCRdb keeps only in-frame clones here, not all; method: immunoSEQ multiplex PCR. V and J calls plus clone size are reproduced from that table; the DNA served to infer D and trimming. The data contain 110,000 to 150,000 clones, just under 80% of them singletons. Losses at the gene ends were 3 bases for V and 4 bases for J; bases not matched to a gene: 4. Germline CDR1 SGHAT, CDR2 FQNNGV. CDR3 length: 14 residues. The receptor comes from a woman aged 60-75 years with acute or convalescent COVID-19. Material: peripheral blood. This chain joins TRBV11-2 and TRBJ2-3, with TRBD2 matching over 7 bases. The CDR3 DNA sequence: TGTGCCAGCAGCTTCGGCGGGAGCGCAGATACGCAGTATTTT. This translates into CASSFGGSADTQYF.